These T cell receptor beta chains were read from a single sample in a study of metastatic and nonmetastatic thyroid tumors. TCRdb reanalyzed the PCR reads with MiXCR. The sample lists about 15,000 clones; less than 4% were seen once. The specimen was tumor tissue. All receptors come from a female donor with papillary thyroid cancer or a benign thyroid nodule (not recorded which). Some clones in this sample may be carry-over from other donors' samples. Both conserved end residues are part of each CDR3. Each record gives: V gene, J gene, clone size, D gene, CDR3 DNA, CDR3 protein. A D gene is named only where the DNA matches it firmly. The size entry is marked missing in some rows and otherwise reads once, few, many or a size class.

V: TRBV7-8
J: TRBJ2-6
size: -
D: -
DNA: TGTGCCAGCAGCCTCACAGGACTGGACTTCTCTGGGGCCAACGTCCTGACTTTC
CDR3: CASSLTGLDFSGANVLTF

V: TRBV6-2/TRBV6-3
J: TRBJ1-2
size: large
D: -
DNA: TGTGCCAGCAGTTCGATTCAAGTAGGGCCCGTTTATGGCTACACCTTC
CDR3: CASSSIQVGPVYGYTF

V: TRBV6-2/TRBV6-3
J: TRBJ2-7
size: few
D: -
DNA: TGTGCCAGCAGCGGGTGGGTCAGGGCCAACTACGAGCAGTACTTC
CDR3: CASSGWVRANYEQYF

V: TRBV6-1
J: TRBJ2-1
size: few
D: -
DNA: TGTGCCAGCAGGGGCGAAACCTACAATGAGCAGTTCTTC
CDR3: CASRGETYNEQFF

V: TRBV24-1
J: TRBJ1-2
size: -
D: -
DNA: TGTGCCACCAATCCAGGGAACAACTATGGCTACACCTTC
CDR3: CATNPGNNYGYTF

V: TRBV6-1
J: TRBJ2-7
size: few
D: -
DNA: TGTGCCAGCAGTGAAGCCGGGGCCTCGGGCTCCTACGAGCAGTACTTC
CDR3: CASSEAGASGSYEQYF

V: TRBV20-1
J: TRBJ2-7
size: medium-sized
D: -
DNA: TGCAGTGCTAGAGATCGCGACAGTGGGAGGGAGCAGTACTTC
CDR3: CSARDRDSGREQYF

V: TRBV20-1
J: TRBJ1-6
size: few
D: -
DNA: TGCAGTGCTAGAGCGTCGGCTGGCCTCTATAATTCACCCCTCCACTTT
CDR3: CSARASAGLYNSPLHF

V: TRBV6-2/TRBV6-3
J: TRBJ2-7
size: many
D: TRBD2
DNA: TGTGCCAGCACCCTACGCGGGAGCACTCCGGCGGAGCAGTACTTC
CDR3: CASTLRGSTPAEQYF

V: TRBV28
J: TRBJ1-5
size: few
D: -
DNA: TGTGCCAGCAGTTTATTCGGCTCACCCGGGGATCAGCCCCAGCATTTT
CDR3: CASSLFGSPGDQPQHF

V: TRBV6-2/TRBV6-3
J: TRBJ2-2
size: few
D: -
DNA: TGTGCCAGCAGTTACTCGAGTTATCCGAACACCGGGGAGCTGTTTTTT
CDR3: CASSYSSYPNTGELFF

V: TRBV6-2/TRBV6-3
J: TRBJ2-1
size: -
D: TRBD2
DNA: TGTGCCAGCAGTTCCCGACTAGCGGGGTCCTACAATGAGCAGTTCTTC
CDR3: CASSSRLAGSYNEQFF

V: TRBV5-4
J: TRBJ2-3
size: many
D: TRBD2
DNA: TGTGCCAGCAGCTTGCGGCTAGCGGGGGCAGATACGCAGTATTTT
CDR3: CASSLRLAGADTQYF